The rows below give T cell receptor beta chains drawn from one sample of a study of shared clonotypes between healthy human individuals. Libraries were prepared by immunoSEQ multiplex PCR; TCRdb keeps only in-frame clonotypes and omits some of them. The sample lists roughly 1,500,000 clones; 98% were seen once. The source material was naive CD4+ T cells sorted from blood. Receptors were obtained from a man aged 25 to 40 in good health. Each CDR3 is given with its conserved first and last residue. D genes are given only for firm matches. Clone size appears in some rows only: once, few, many, or a class for an expanded clone.

D gene	V gene	J gene	clone size	CDR3 protein	CDR3 DNA
NA	TRBV7-9	TRBJ2-7	NA	CASSLLGSSASYEQYF	TGTGCCAGCAGCTTATTAGGATCTAGCGCCTCCTACGAGCAGTACTTC
NA	TRBV18	TRBJ1-2	NA	CASSSGQGRTYGYTF	TGTGCCAGCTCATCAGGGCAGGGACGGACCTATGGCTACACCTTC
TRBD2	TRBV28	TRBJ2-1	NA	CASSAAGDPLQQFF	TGTGCCAGCAGCGCTGCGGGGGACCCCCTCCAGCAGTTCTTC
NA	TRBV19	TRBJ2-7	NA	CASSTGRSYEQYF	TGTGCCAGTAGTACGGGAAGATCCTACGAGCAGTACTTC
NA	TRBV5-1	TRBJ2-7	once	CASSLDQGPTGSF	TGCGCCAGCAGCTTGGATCAGGGACCAACGGGGAGCTTC
TRBD1	TRBV28	TRBJ1-5	once	CASSLVWGSGQGRGNQPQHF	TGTGCCAGCAGCTTAGTATGGGGATCGGGACAGGGAAGAGGCAATCAGCCCCAGCATTTT
TRBD1	TRBV28	TRBJ1-4	NA	CASSSTGTGLEKLFF	TGTGCCAGCAGTTCAACCGGGACAGGACTTGAAAAACTGTTTTTT
NA	TRBV14	TRBJ2-5	NA	CASSGVAGLQTQYF	TGTGCCAGCAGCGGGGTGGCAGGGCTTCAGACCCAGTACTTC
NA	TRBV7-9	TRBJ2-7	NA	CASSFQTVQYF	TGTGCCAGCAGCTTTCAGACGGTGCAGTACTTC
NA	TRBV18	TRBJ2-7	NA	CASSLETYEQYF	TGTGCCAGCTCACTAGAGACATACGAGCAGTACTTC
NA	TRBV11-2	TRBJ1-6	NA	CASSLDPTGPNSPLHF	TGTGCCAGCAGCTTAGATCCGACAGGACCCAATTCACCCCTCCACTTT
TRBD1	TRBV5-1	TRBJ2-5	NA	CASSPVGTGLETQYF	TGCGCCAGCAGCCCAGTCGGGACAGGCTTGGAGACCCAGTACTTC
NA	TRBV2	TRBJ1-6	once	CASSEAPGVNSYNSPLHF	TGTGCCAGCAGTGAAGCGCCAGGGGTGAACTCCTATAATTCACCCCTCCACTTT
NA	TRBV18	TRBJ1-4	NA	CASSPLSGSNEKLFF	TGTGCCAGCTCACCACTGTCAGGATCAAATGAAAAACTGTTTTTT
NA	TRBV7-8	TRBJ2-5	NA	CASSLRTREETQYF	TGTGCCAGCAGCCTCCGAACCAGGGAAGAGACCCAGTACTTC
TRBD1	TRBV10-1	TRBJ2-3	NA	CASSVGQEITDTQYF	TGCGCCAGCAGTGTAGGACAGGAAATTACAGATACGCAGTATTTT
NA	TRBV5-1	TRBJ1-3	NA	CASSQGPSGNTIYF	TGCGCCAGCAGCCAGGGGCCCTCTGGAAACACCATATATTTT
TRBD1	TRBV29-1	TRBJ2-1	NA	CSVRDRGNEQFF	TGCAGCGTCCGGGACAGGGGGAATGAGCAGTTCTTC
TRBD2	TRBV16	TRBJ2-7	NA	CASSLRSGSGTEQYF	TGTGCCAGCAGTTTACGCAGCGGGAGCGGGACCGAGCAGTACTTC
NA	TRBV9	TRBJ2-1	NA	CASSVDAPVYNEQFF	TGTGCCAGCAGCGTGGACGCCCCCGTCTACAATGAGCAGTTCTTC
NA	TRBV5-4	TRBJ2-3	NA	CASSLAEGSRQYF	TGTGCCAGCAGCTTAGCGGAAGGCTCTCGGCAGTATTTT
NA	TRBV27	TRBJ1-1	NA	CASSLTPLKYMNTEAFF	TGTGCCAGCAGTCTTACGCCCCTCAAGTACATGAACACTGAAGCTTTCTTT
TRBD2	TRBV15	TRBJ2-1	NA	CATSLRTRSYNEQFF	TGTGCCACCAGCCTAAGGACTAGATCCTACAATGAGCAGTTCTTC
TRBD1	TRBV19	TRBJ2-1	once	CASGQGGYNEQFF	TGTGCTTCGGGACAGGGGGGGTACAATGAGCAGTTCTTC
TRBD2	TRBV28	TRBJ2-1	NA	CASSSPTGTSGYNEQFF	TGTGCCAGCAGTTCACCAACCGGGACTAGCGGGTACAATGAGCAGTTCTTC
TRBD1	TRBV7-9	TRBJ2-1	NA	CASSLRDRVLEQFF	TGTGCCAGCAGCCTCCGGGACAGGGTTTTAGAGCAGTTCTTC
NA	TRBV4-2	TRBJ2-5	NA	CASSQDTQLYQETQYF	TGTGCCAGCAGCCAAGACACCCAACTGTACCAAGAGACCCAGTACTTC
NA	TRBV5-1	TRBJ2-1	NA	CASSLDSVYNEQFF	TGCGCCAGCAGCCTTGACTCCGTCTACAATGAGCAGTTCTTC
NA	TRBV10-2	TRBJ2-7	NA	CASSESRAGYEQYF	TGCGCCAGCAGTGAGTCCAGGGCAGGGTACGAGCAGTACTTC
TRBD1	TRBV10-2	TRBJ2-2	NA	CASSVVRGQAGELFF	TGCGCCAGCAGTGTTGTCAGGGGGCAGGCCGGGGAGCTGTTTTTT
NA	TRBV29-1	TRBJ2-5	NA	CSVEGEMGRETQYF	TGCAGCGTTGAAGGGGAAATGGGGCGAGAGACCCAGTACTTC
TRBD1	TRBV9	TRBJ1-4	NA	CASSVGAGGTTNEKLFF	TGTGCCAGCAGCGTAGGTGCAGGGGGCACAACTAATGAAAAACTGTTTTTT
NA	TRBV28	TRBJ2-7	NA	CASSEGGTASYEQYF	TGTGCCAGCAGTGAAGGGGGGACAGCGTCCTACGAGCAGTACTTC
NA	TRBV5-1	TRBJ1-1	NA	CASSLRADPQMVTEAFF	TGCGCCAGCAGCTTGCGGGCAGACCCGCAGATGGTCACTGAAGCTTTCTTT
NA	TRBV5-1	TRBJ2-2	NA	CASSPRAVNTGELFF	TGCGCCAGCAGCCCAAGAGCAGTGAACACCGGGGAGCTGTTTTTT
TRBD2	TRBV27	TRBJ2-1	NA	CASSLLLAGRNNEQFF	TGTGCCAGCAGTCTCCTCCTAGCGGGTAGGAACAATGAGCAGTTCTTC
NA	TRBV9	TRBJ2-7	NA	CASSGRDTYEQYF	TGTGCCAGCAGCGGACGGGACACCTACGAGCAGTACTTC
TRBD2	TRBV7-9	TRBJ2-7	NA	CASSLVAGGGYEQYF	TGTGCCAGCAGCTTAGTAGCGGGAGGAGGTTACGAGCAGTACTTC
NA	TRBV5-4	TRBJ2-7	NA	CASSLGPIEDEQYF	TGTGCCAGCAGCTTGGGACCAATAGAGGACGAGCAGTACTTC
NA	TRBV7-9	TRBJ2-7	NA	CASSIGQHPTYGQYF	TGTGCCAGCAGCATAGGACAGCATCCAACCTACGGGCAGTACTTC
NA	TRBV7-3	TRBJ2-3	NA	CASSPRASTDTQYF	TGTGCCAGCAGCCCGCGGGCAAGCACAGATACGCAGTATTTT
NA	TRBV6-6	TRBJ2-3	NA	CASSPRPGRTDTQYF	TGTGCCAGCAGTCCCCGTCCGGGCCGCACAGATACGCAGTATTTT
NA	TRBV7-9	TRBJ1-1	NA	CASSLTDFTEAFF	TGTGCCAGCAGCTTAACGGATTTCACTGAAGCTTTCTTT
NA	TRBV20-1	TRBJ2-5	NA	CSASQTQYF	TGCAGTGCTAGCCAGACCCAGTACTTC
TRBD1	TRBV19	TRBJ1-5	NA	CASSLDRGTQPQHF	TGTGCCAGTAGTCTAGACAGGGGCACTCAGCCCCAGCATTTT
NA	TRBV7-6	TRBJ2-7	NA	CASSSAPSGTEQYF	TGTGCCAGCAGCTCGGCCCCTTCGGGGACCGAGCAGTACTTC
NA	TRBV11-3	TRBJ2-2	NA	CASSPRKGTGELFF	TGTGCCAGCAGCCCGAGGAAGGGCACCGGGGAGCTGTTTTTT
NA	TRBV18	TRBJ2-7	NA	CASSPDPYEQYF	TGTGCCAGCTCCCCGGACCCCTACGAGCAGTACTTC
NA	TRBV7-8	TRBJ2-1	NA	CASRAGTHYNEQFF	TGTGCCAGCAGGGCCGGGACACATTACAATGAGCAGTTCTTC
TRBD1	TRBV5-4	TRBJ2-2	NA	CASSRQGPGELFF	TGTGCCAGCAGCCGACAGGGGCCCGGGGAGCTGTTTTTT
NA	TRBV29-1	TRBJ2-5	NA	CSVVGGRETQYF	TGCAGCGTTGTAGGGGGACGGGAGACCCAGTACTTC
NA	TRBV6-6	TRBJ1-2	NA	CASSYSAGGNGYTF	TGTGCCAGCAGTTACTCAGCGGGGGGCAACGGCTACACCTTC
NA	TRBV7-8	TRBJ1-1	few	CASSLTMNTEAFF	TGTGCCAGCAGCTTGACGATGAACACTGAAGCTTTCTTT
TRBD1	TRBV28	TRBJ1-1	NA	CASSYRGQTEAFF	TGTGCCAGCAGCTACAGGGGGCAAACTGAAGCTTTCTTT
NA	TRBV6-5	TRBJ1-5	NA	CASKRRQLEDQPQHF	TGTGCCAGCAAGAGGCGACAACTTGAGGATCAGCCCCAGCATTTT
TRBD1	TRBV2	TRBJ1-5	few	CASSIGTGVNQPQHF	TGTGCCAGCAGTATCGGGACAGGGGTGAATCAGCCCCAGCATTTT
TRBD1	TRBV9	TRBJ1-3	NA	CASSGGDREHTIYF	TGTGCCAGCAGCGGAGGGGACAGGGAACACACCATATATTTT
TRBD2	TRBV30	TRBJ2-5	NA	CAWTSGRGGETQYF	TGTGCCTGGACTAGCGGGAGAGGGGGGGAGACCCAGTACTTC
NA	TRBV15	TRBJ2-7	NA	CATSRDRGGFPSYEQYF	TGTGCCACCAGCAGAGATCGTGGAGGTTTTCCCTCCTACGAGCAGTACTTC
NA	TRBV9	TRBJ2-7	NA	CASSVGIGSTYEQYF	TGTGCCAGCAGCGTAGGGATCGGTTCTACCTACGAGCAGTACTTC